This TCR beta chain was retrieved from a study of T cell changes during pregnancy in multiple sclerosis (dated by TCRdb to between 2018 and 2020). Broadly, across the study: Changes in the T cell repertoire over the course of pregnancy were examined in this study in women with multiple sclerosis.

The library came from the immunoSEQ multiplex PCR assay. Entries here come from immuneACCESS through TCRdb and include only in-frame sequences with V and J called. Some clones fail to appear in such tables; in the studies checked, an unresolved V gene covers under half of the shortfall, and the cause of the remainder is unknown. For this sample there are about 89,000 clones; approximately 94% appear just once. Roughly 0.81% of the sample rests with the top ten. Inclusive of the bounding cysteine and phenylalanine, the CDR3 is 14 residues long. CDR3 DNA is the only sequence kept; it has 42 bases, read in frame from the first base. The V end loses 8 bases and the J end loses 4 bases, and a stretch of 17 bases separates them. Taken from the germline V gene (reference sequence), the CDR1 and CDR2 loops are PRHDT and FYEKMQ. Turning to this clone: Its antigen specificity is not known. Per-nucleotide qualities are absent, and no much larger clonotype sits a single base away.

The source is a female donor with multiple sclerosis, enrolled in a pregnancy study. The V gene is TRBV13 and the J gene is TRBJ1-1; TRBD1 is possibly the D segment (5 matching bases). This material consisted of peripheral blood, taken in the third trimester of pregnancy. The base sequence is TGTGCCAGCGGCCCCCGTGGGGGGGGCACTGAAGCTTTCTTT. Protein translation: CASGPRGGGTEAFF.